A single sample gave rise to the 29 T cell receptor beta chains below, sequenced in a study of T cell responses to AZD1222 COVID-19 vaccine. Only in-frame clones appear in the TCRdb table, and some are missing; sequencing was by immunoSEQ multiplex PCR. The data show approximately 98,000 clones, approximately 89% seen once. This sample comprised peripheral blood, obtained on day 0 of MenACWY control vaccination. These receptors were obtained from an adult in good health.

The chain links TRBV29-1 to TRBJ2-1; 7 nucleotides align to TRBD2. The germline gives CDR1 SQVTM, CDR2 ANQGSEA. The V gene end was trimmed by 5 bases and the J gene end by 2 bases; junction bases not matched to a gene: 6. The length of the CDR3 is 14 residues. This CDR3 is CSVSRSGAYNEQFF. The CDR3 DNA follows: TGCAGCGTTTCTCGAAGCGGGGCCTACAATGAGCAGTTCTTC.

The CDR3 nucleotides are TGTGCCAGCAGTTTGGCAGGGACCGACACTGAAGCTTTCTTT. It is translated as CASSLAGTDTEAFF. This chain uses TRBV27 with TRBJ1-1, with TRBD1 as a possible D gene (5 bases). Germline loops: CDR1 MNHEY, CDR2 SMNVEV (reference sequence). The V and J ends lost 3 bases and 3 bases respectively, with 11 bases between them. The length of the CDR3 is 14 residues.

In the case of this clone: One end of the junction fails to match germline, which may point to a read error. The chain combines TRBV28 with TRBJ2-5; no definite D call. CDR1 is MDHEN and CDR2 is SYDVKM in the germline V gene. The CDR3 contains 14 residues. The CDR3 is CASNLHPGQETQYF. As DNA, the CDR3 is TGTGCCAGCAATTTACACCCGGGCCAGGAGACCCAGTACTTC.

This sequence joins TRBV6-5 and TRBJ1-6; no definite D call. The length of the CDR3 is 15 residues. V gave up 0 bases and J gave up 8 bases, with 11 bases separating them. Germline loops: CDR1 MNHEY, CDR2 SVGAGI. The CDR3 bases are TGTGCCAGCAGTTACTCGATTAGCGCTTATTCACCCCTCCACTTT. It encodes CASSYSISAYSPLHF.

This chain connects TRBV5-1 to TRBJ1-1; tentative D call: TRBD1 (6 bases). From germline, CDR1 is SGHRS and CDR2 YFSETQ. The CDR3 loop spans 16 amino acids. V was clipped by 3 bases and J by 1 base, with 16 bases between them. The CDR3 region has the DNA TGCGCCAGCAGCTGGGGGCCGGGGGCGCGGAACACTGAAGCTTTCTTT. It codes for CASSWGPGARNTEAFF.

The chain carries TRBV6-5 and TRBJ2-7, with 10 bases lining up with TRBD1. The germline gives CDR1 MNHEY, CDR2 SVGAGI. J lost 3 bases, V lost 6 bases, and 8 bases had no gene match. This CDR3 spans 15 amino acids. CDR3 in DNA: TGTGCCAGCAGCCTGACAGGGGGCGCCTTCTACGAGCAGTACTTC. Amino acid sequence: CASSLTGGAFYEQYF.

The chain joins TRBV2 to TRBJ1-5, with 7 nucleotides matching TRBD1. The germline gives CDR1 SNHLY, CDR2 FYNNEI. V was pared by 6 bases and J by 1 base, with 6 bases of the junction left unmatched. The CDR3 sequence is 15 residues long. The CDR3 nucleotides are TGTGCCAGCAGCAGCCAGGGGGGGAGCAATCAGCCCCAGCATTTT. Protein: CASSSQGGSNQPQHF.

This chain links TRBV7-9 with TRBJ1-1; D call uncertain. Trimming removed 5 bases from V and 0 bases from J, with 10 bases in between. Germline V gene sequence: CDR1 SEHNR, CDR2 FQNEAQ (reference sequence). The CDR3 spans 14 residues. CDR3 loop: CASSGGILNTEAFF. DNA of the CDR3: TGTGCCAGCAGCGGAGGAATCCTGAACACTGAAGCTTTCTTT.

This chain joins TRBV6-2 or TRBV6-3 and TRBJ2-7, with TRBD1 matching over 8 bases. V shed 1 base, J shed 1 base, and the junction held 6 bases outside the gene matches. Per the germline V gene, CDR1 is MNHEY and CDR2 is SVGEGT. This CDR3 is built from 16 residues. The CDR3 sequence: CASSYFVGQVSYEQYF. DNA of the CDR3: TGTGCCAGCAGTTACTTCGTGGGACAGGTATCCTACGAGCAGTACTTC.

This sequence joins TRBV7-8 and TRBJ1-2, with 7 bases identical to TRBD1. The CDR3 is 15 amino acids. With V trimmed by 4 bases and J by 1 base, 6 bases remained unmatched. CDR1 and CDR2 from the germline V gene are SGHVS and FQNEAQ. The CDR3 region is CASSSRRGLNYGYTF. The CDR3 region has the DNA TGTGCCAGCAGCTCCCGGAGGGGGCTTAACTATGGCTACACCTTC.

The chain recombines TRBV19 with TRBJ2-5, with TRBD2 matching over 10 bases. The CDR3 is made up of 16 amino acids. Germline CDR1 is LNHDA and CDR2 is SQIVND (reference sequence). V lost 4 bases to trimming and J lost 5 bases; unmatched junction nucleotides: 10. In DNA, the CDR3 is TGTGCCAGTAGTACGGCCCCTAGCGGGGGAGGGGAGACCCAGTACTTC. As protein: CASSTAPSGGGETQYF.

The rearrangement links TRBV7-3 to TRBJ2-3; D not resolved. The germline V gene has CDR1 SGHTA and CDR2 FQGTGA. CDR3 length: 13 residues. The germline V and J ends were trimmed by 3 bases and 4 bases, with 8 bases remaining between them. In DNA, the CDR3 is TGTGCCAGCAGCTTCGGCCTCTCAGATACGCAGTATTTT. It is translated as CASSFGLSDTQYF.

V and J are TRBV6-5 and TRBJ1-4, with unresolved D. CDR3 size: 14 residues. Germline V gene sequence: CDR1 MNHEY, CDR2 SVGAGI. The V end lost 1 base, the J end lost 8 bases, and 11 bases lay between the germline ends. CDR3 DNA sequence: TGTGCCAGCAGTTACTTTCGATTGGGCGAAAAACTGTTTTTT. It is translated as CASSYFRLGEKLFF.

The chain is built from TRBV7-3 and TRBJ2-2; 7 bases line up with TRBD1. CDR3 length: 17 residues. Germline V gene data show CDR1 as SGHTA and CDR2 as FQGTGA. The V segment lost 5 bases and the J segment 1 base; nucleotides outside the gene matches: 10. CDR3 DNA: TGTGCCAGCAGCGGCCCCACAGGGGCAGGGAACACCGGGGAGCTGTTTTTT. Protein product: CASSGPTGAGNTGELFF.

This clone was recorded only once. The chain links TRBV19 to TRBJ2-7; D uncertain. The CDR3 has 15 residues. CDR1 is LNHDA and CDR2 is SQIVND in the germline V gene (reference sequence). Deletions cut 2 bases from V and 2 bases from J, with 13 bases between. CDR3 coding DNA: TGTGCCAGTAGTATATCCCTAATAGGGCCCTACGAGCAGTACTTC. Translation: CASSISLIGPYEQYF.

The V gene is TRBV5-5, the J gene TRBJ2-2; TRBD1 aligns across 7 bases. After removal of 4 bases from V and 7 bases from J, the junction contained 13 bases not matched to a gene. From germline, CDR1 is SGHKS and CDR2 YYEKEE (reference sequence). The CDR3 has 16 residues. CDR3 in DNA: TGTGCCAGCAGCCCCCGGACAGGAGCAAGCGGCGGGGAGCTGTTTTTT. Translated, it gives CASSPRTGASGGELFF. The full variable domain, completed using reference TRBV5-5 and TRBJ2-2, is DAGVTQSPTHLIKTRGQQVTLRCSPISGHKSVSWYQQVLGQGPQFIFQYYEKEERGRGNFPDRFSARQFPNYSSELNVNALLLGDSALYLCASSPRTGASGGELFFGEGSRLTVL.

The rearrangement links TRBV2 to TRBJ2-7; possible D gene TRBD2, 5 bases. Germline lookup yields CDR1 SNHLY and CDR2 FYNNEI. V was shortened by 6 bases and J by 0 bases, with 21 bases between the two germline ends. The length of the CDR3 is 17 residues. In DNA, the CDR3 is TGTGCCAGCAGAGGTGATAGCGCCGCATTAAGCTCCTACGAGCAGTACTTC. Protein product: CASRGDSAALSSYEQYF.

The genes are TRBV19 and TRBJ2-1; 7 bases are a match to TRBD1. This CDR3 is built from 15 residues. CDR1 and CDR2 (germline): LNHDA, SQIVND (reference sequence). Trimming removed 5 bases from V and 10 bases from J; junction bases left unmatched: 14. The CDR3 loop reads CASSPHQGGLREQFF. DNA of the CDR3: TGTGCCAGTAGTCCCCATCAAGGGGGCTTGAGGGAGCAGTTCTTC.

About this clone itself: Germline is not matched at one junction end, which may reflect a read error. The gene calls are TRBV7-7 and TRBJ2-7; tentative D call: TRBD1 (5 bases). The CDR3 has 17 residues. Germline CDR1 is SSHAT and CDR2 is FNYEAQ (reference sequence). CDR3: CASSPRPGQGPLYEQYF. CDR3 nucleotide sequence: TGTGCTAGCAGCCCCCGCCCTGGGCAGGGTCCCCTCTACGAGCAGTACTTC. Full variable domain (rest looked up from reference TRBV7-7 and TRBJ2-7): GAGVSQSPRYKVTKRGQDVTLRCDPISSHATLYWYQQALGQGPEFLTYFNYEAQPDKSGLPSDRFSAERPEGSISTLTIQRTEQRDSAMYRCASSPRPGQGPLYEQYFGPGTRLTVT.

The chain employs TRBV5-1 and TRBJ2-7, with D unresolved. This CDR3 contains 15 residues. Trimming pared 4 bases from V and 3 bases from J, leaving 17 bases between. The germline CDR1 and CDR2 sequences are SGHRS and YFSETQ. CDR3 sequence (DNA): TGCGCCAGCAGCACCTACAGCCGCTCTAACTACGAGCAGTACTTC. Translation: CASSTYSRSNYEQYF. Looking up the rest from reference TRBV5-1 and TRBJ2-7 gives the full variable domain: KAGVTQTPRYLIKTRGQQVTLSCSPISGHRSVSWYQQTPGQGLQFLFEYFSETQRNKGNFPGRFSGRQFSNSRSEMNVSTLELGDSALYLCASSTYSRSNYEQYFGPGTRLTVT.

The V call is TRBV3-1 (or the pseudogene TRBV3-2), the J call TRBJ1-2; D call uncertain. Germline CDR1 reads LGHDT; CDR2 reads YNNKEL (reference sequence). The CDR3 runs to 14 residues. V was pared by 5 bases and J by 6 bases, with 16 bases between. CDR3 sequence: CASSSESGRDGYTF. CDR3 bases: TGTGCCAGCAGCTCGGAATCAGGCCGCGATGGCTACACCTTC.

The rearrangement uses TRBV6-6 and TRBJ1-1; no firm D call. Germline values: CDR1 MNHNY, CDR2 SVGAGI (reference sequence). The CDR3 runs 11 residues. V lost 5 bases to trimming and J lost 3 bases, with 4 bases between them. The DNA for the CDR3 is TGTGCCAGCAGTGATGACACTGAAGCTTTCTTT. This gives the protein CASSDDTEAFF.

The chain links TRBV7-2 to TRBJ2-4; 10 bases align to TRBD1. The germline V gene has CDR1 SGHTA and CDR2 FQGNSA. Trimming took 5 bases from V and 8 from J; bases not matched to a gene: 6. The CDR3 contains 14 residues. CDR3 sequence (DNA): TGTGCCAGCAGCCCAAGACAGGGGGCCGACATTCAGTACTTC. Residues: CASSPRQGADIQYF. Supplemented by reference TRBV7-2 and TRBJ2-4, the full variable domain reads GAGVSQSPSNKVTEKGKDVELRCDPISGHTALYWYRQSLGQGLEFLIYFQGNSAPDKSGLPSDRFSAERTGGSVSTLTIQRTQQEDSAVYLCASSPRQGADIQYFGAGTRLSVL.

V is TRBV5-5 and J is TRBJ1-1; D remains unclear. Looked up from germline, CDR1 is SGHKS and CDR2 is YYEKEE (reference sequence). Trimming took off 0 bases at V and 5 bases at J, with 14 bases between the two ends. The CDR3 extends over 15 amino acids. The CDR3 reads CASSLDATGGTEAFF. DNA for the CDR3: TGTGCCAGCAGCTTGGATGCAACGGGAGGGACTGAAGCTTTCTTT. Filled out from reference TRBV5-5 and TRBJ1-1, the complete variable domain reads DAGVTQSPTHLIKTRGQQVTLRCSPISGHKSVSWYQQVLGQGPQFIFQYYEKEERGRGNFPDRFSARQFPNYSSELNVNALLLGDSALYLCASSLDATGGTEAFFGQGTRLTVV.

This clone was detected only once. The V and J genes are TRBV29-1 and TRBJ2-3, with 9 bases aligning to TRBD1. The CDR3 runs to 14 residues. Germline lookup yields CDR1 SQVTM and CDR2 ANQGSEA. With V trimmed by 4 bases and J by 10 bases, 12 bases remained unmatched. Here the CDR3 reads CSVGSGQGSGPQYF. The CDR3 coding sequence is TGCAGCGTTGGTTCGGGACAGGGTTCTGGTCCGCAGTATTTT.

This sequence joins TRBV27 and TRBJ1-2; TRBD1 is a possible D gene (5 bases). This CDR3 has 16 amino acids. V dropped 0 bases and J dropped 4 bases, with 15 bases sitting between them. Germline CDR1 MNHEY, CDR2 SMNVEV (reference sequence). Written as DNA, the CDR3 is TGTGCCAGCAGTTTATCGATAATGTGGGGCTCCTATGGCTACACCTTC. This encodes CASSLSIMWGSYGYTF.

This clone was picked up a small number of times. The chain recombines TRBV6-5 with TRBJ2-5; 10 positions match TRBD2. After removal of 8 bases from V and 4 bases from J, the junction contained 4 bases not matched to a gene. The CDR3 is 13 residues long. Germline V lookup: CDR1 MNHEY, CDR2 SVGAGI. CDR3 residues: CASGLAGGETQYF. DNA of the CDR3: TGTGCCAGCGGGTTAGCGGGAGGAGAGACCCAGTACTTC.

The rearrangement joins TRBV4-3 to TRBJ2-3; 8 bases match TRBD2. Germline values: CDR1 LGHNA, CDR2 YSLEER. The J segment lost 1 base and the V segment lost 0 bases, leaving 3 bases of the junction unmatched. The CDR3 loop spans 16 amino acids. Here the CDR3 DNA reads TGCGCCAGCAGCCAAGAACGAGCGGGGGGCACAGATACGCAGTATTTT. Translated, it gives CASSQERAGGTDTQYF.

Turning to this clone: The same CDR3 arises from other DNA sequences in this sample as well. J is TRBJ1-5 and V is TRBV5-1; the match to TRBD1 covers 9 bases. V gave up 0 bases and J gave up 7 bases; unmatched junction bases: 2. This CDR3 contains 14 residues. The germline CDR1 and CDR2 sequences are SGHRS and YFSETQ. CDR3 in DNA: TGCGCCAGCAGCTTGGGACAGGGGGACCAGCCCCAGCATTTT. It specifies CASSLGQGDQPQHF.